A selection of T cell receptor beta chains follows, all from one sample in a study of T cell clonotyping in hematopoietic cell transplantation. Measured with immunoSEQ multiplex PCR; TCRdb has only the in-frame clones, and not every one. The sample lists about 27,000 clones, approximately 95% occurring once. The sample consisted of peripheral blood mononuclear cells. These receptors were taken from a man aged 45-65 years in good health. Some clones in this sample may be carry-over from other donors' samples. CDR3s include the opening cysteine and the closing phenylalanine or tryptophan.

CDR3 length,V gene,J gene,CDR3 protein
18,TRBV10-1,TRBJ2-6,CASSYRLRSQSRANVLTF
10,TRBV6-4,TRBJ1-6,CACSNSPLHF
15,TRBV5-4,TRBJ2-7,CASSYGTGVTYEQYF
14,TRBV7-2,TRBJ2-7,CASSLGTGIYEQYF
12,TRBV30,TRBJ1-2,CAWKTEVGGYTF
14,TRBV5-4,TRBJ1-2,CASSLAGGNYGYTF
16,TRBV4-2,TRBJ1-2,CASSHLDRAANYGYTF
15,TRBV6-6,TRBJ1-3,CASSTGDSPGNTIYF
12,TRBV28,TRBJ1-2,CARSQGGYGYTF
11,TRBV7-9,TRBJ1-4,CASSSVEKLFF
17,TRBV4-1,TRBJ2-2,CASSHLSGGAGTGELFF
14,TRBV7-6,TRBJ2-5,CASSLGPNQETQYF
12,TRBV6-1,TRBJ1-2,CASSGSVWEYTF
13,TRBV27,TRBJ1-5,CASSRDYNQPQHF
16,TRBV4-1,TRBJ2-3,CASSQGQGVITDTQYF
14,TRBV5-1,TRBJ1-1,CASSRDRGNTEAFF
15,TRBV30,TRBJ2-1,CAWRHPDIRSGEQFF
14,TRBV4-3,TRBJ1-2,CASSQDTGVSGYTF
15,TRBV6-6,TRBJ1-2,CASSYSTSGLVGYTF
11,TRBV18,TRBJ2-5,CASSPEETQYF
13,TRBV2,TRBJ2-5,CASRRGGMETQYF
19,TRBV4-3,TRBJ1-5,CASSQDPGQGDFGNQPQHF
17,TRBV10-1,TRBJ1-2,CASSVGPGQRANYGYTF
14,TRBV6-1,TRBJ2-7,CASSGLGSSYEQYF
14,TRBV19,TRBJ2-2,CASSDPKWTGELFF
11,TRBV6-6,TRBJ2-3,CATVGEGAQYF
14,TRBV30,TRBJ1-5,CAWSVTGRNQPQHF
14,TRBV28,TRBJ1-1,CASNPTGMNTEAFF
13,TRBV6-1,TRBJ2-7,CASSEWQGYEQYF
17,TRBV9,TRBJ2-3,CASSVAATLFHTDTQYF
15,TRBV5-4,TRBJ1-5,CASSLQGKGNQPQHF
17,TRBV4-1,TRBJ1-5,CASSQDPGQVVNQPQHF
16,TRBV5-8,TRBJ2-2,CASSSQGGGSTGELFF